Below, 7 T cell receptor beta chains from the same sample are listed, as sequenced in a study of tumor and adjacent non-tumor tissue in lung cancer. A modified ARM-PCR protocol with three rounds of nested PCR amplified TCRbeta. TCRdb re-analysed the multiplex PCR reads in MiXCR, keeping a single row per CDR3 protein. The sample has around 86,000 distinct CDR3 sequences, 72% seen once; the top ten hold 8% to 10%. The template was RNA from unsorted bulk tissue. Sample: lung tumor tissue. The receptors were gathered from a middle-aged woman with non-small cell lung cancer.

This clonotype was seen many times. This chain links TRBV20-1 with TRBJ1-4; no clear D. V lost 0 bases and J lost 4, with 12 bases in between. The CDR3 runs 15 residues. Looked up from germline, CDR1 is DFQATT and CDR2 is SNEGSKA (reference sequence). This CDR3 is CSARDPWGINEKLFF. CDR3 DNA: TGCAGTGCTAGAGATCCGTGGGGAATTAATGAAAAACTGTTTTTT.

Comments on this clonotype: Lacking the conserved final phenylalanine or tryptophan, this CDR3 likely reflects a read error. V gene TRBV5-6 combines with J gene TRBJ2-5; D gene unclear. This CDR3 spans 13 amino acids. Germline CDR1 is SGHDT and CDR2 is YYEEEE. CDR3 sequence reads: CASRLADRETQYL. In DNA form, the CDR3 reads TGTGCCAGCAGATTGGCGGACCGGGAGACCCAGTACCTC.

This clonotype was seen a handful of times. The junction departs from the called germline gene at one end, perhaps through a read error. The chain recombines TRBV6-6 with TRBJ2-1; TRBD1 matches at 7 bases. The CDR3 loop spans 16 amino acids. Germline values: CDR1 MNHNY, CDR2 SVGAGI (reference sequence). This CDR3 is CAYSRQGRHSYNEQFF. For the CDR3, the DNA is TGTGCCTACAGCAGACAGGGACGACACTCCTATAATGAGCAGTTCTTC.

A remark on this clonotype: A junction end diverges from the germline sequence, so it may reflect a read error. The V call is TRBV11-3, the J call TRBJ2-3, with a weak D call TRBD2 (6 bases). Germline V gives CDR1 SGHNT, CDR2 YENEEA. This CDR3 is 17 amino acids long. The CDR3 loop is CASSLGGVLAPTDTPYF. Written as DNA, the CDR3 is TGTGCCAGCAGCTTAGGGGGGGTACTAGCCCCCACGGATACGCCGTATTTT. The full variable domain, completed using reference TRBV11-3 and TRBJ2-3, is EAGVVQSPRYKIIEKKQPVAFWCNPISGHNTLYWYLQNLGQGPELLIRYENEEAVDDSQLPKDRFSAERLKGVDSTLKIQPAELGDSAVYLCASSLGGVLAPTDTPYFGPGTRLTVL.

Concerning this clonotype: A read error may account for a junction end that differs from germline. This chain links TRBV4-1 with TRBJ2-1; D is tentatively TRBD1 or TRBD2 (5 bases each). CDR1 and CDR2 (germline): MGHRA, YSYEKL. The CDR3 spans 12 residues. The CDR3 here is CASSQRDHPQFF. CDR3 DNA sequence: TGCGCCAGCAGCCAGAGGGACCATCCGCAGTTTTTC.

This clonotype was picked up many times. V and J are TRBV29-1 and TRBJ2-7; 7 positions match TRBD1. CDR3 length: 13 amino acids. V shed 5 bases and J 2 bases; nucleotides not matched to a gene: 6. Germline values: CDR1 SQVTM, CDR2 ANQGSEA. CDR3 protein: CSVPGTDPYEQYF. The CDR3 DNA reads TGCAGCGTTCCCGGGACAGACCCCTACGAGCAGTACTTC.

In regard to this clonotype: One junction end does not reproduce the germline sequence, and a read error may be involved. The chain recombines TRBV4-2 with TRBJ2-7; D perhaps matches TRBD2 (6 bases). Germline V gene data show CDR1 as LGHNA and CDR2 as YNFKEQ. This CDR3 contains 14 residues. The CDR3 nucleotides read TGTGCCAGTAGCCAAGCGCTAGCGTCCTACGAGCAGTACTTC. Translated, it gives CASSQALASYEQYF.